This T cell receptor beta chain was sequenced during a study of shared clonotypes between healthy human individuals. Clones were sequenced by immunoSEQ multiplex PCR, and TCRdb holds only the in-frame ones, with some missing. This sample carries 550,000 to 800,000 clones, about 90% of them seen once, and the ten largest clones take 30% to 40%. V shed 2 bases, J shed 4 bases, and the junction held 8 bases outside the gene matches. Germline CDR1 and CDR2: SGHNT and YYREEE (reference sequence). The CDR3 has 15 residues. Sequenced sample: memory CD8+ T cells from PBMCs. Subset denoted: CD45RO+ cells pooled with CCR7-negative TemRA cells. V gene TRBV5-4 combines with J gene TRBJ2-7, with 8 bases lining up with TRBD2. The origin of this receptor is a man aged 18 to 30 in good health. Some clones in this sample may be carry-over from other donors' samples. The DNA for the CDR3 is TGTGCCAGCAGCTTCTCCAGCGGGAGCGGTTACGAGCAGTACTTC. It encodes CASSFSSGSGYEQYF.